These 13 T cell receptor beta chains share one sample of origin, sequenced in a study of blood T cell repertoires in COVID-19. Clones were read by immunoSEQ multiplex PCR, and TCRdb kept only the in-frame ones, dropping some. The sample lists under 300,000 clones; 84% were seen once. Sequences were obtained from peripheral blood. Receptors were obtained from a man aged 35-49 years who had recovered from COVID-19.

The genes are TRBV19 and TRBJ2-2, with D unresolved. Germline lookup yields CDR1 LNHDA and CDR2 SQIVND (reference sequence). V lost 0 bases to trimming and J lost 5 bases, with 4 bases between them. This CDR3 spans 13 amino acids. The CDR3 bases are TGTGCCAGTAGTATAGAACAGACCGGGGAGCTGTTTTTT. Amino acids: CASSIEQTGELFF.

The V gene is TRBV7-2, the J gene TRBJ1-2, with D unresolved. CDR1 is SGHTA, CDR2 FQGNSA, per germline. The CDR3 has 14 amino acids. Trimming removed 5 bases from V and 0 bases from J, with 10 bases in between. The CDR3: CASSLGGSNYGYTF. DNA for the CDR3: TGTGCCAGCAGCCTCGGAGGGTCTAACTATGGCTACACCTTC.

J is TRBJ1-6 and V is TRBV3-1 (or the pseudogene TRBV3-2); weak D call: TRBD1 (5 bases). V lost 5 bases and J 7 bases, leaving 12 bases between the germline ends. Per the germline V gene, CDR1 is LGHDT and CDR2 is YNNKEL (reference sequence). The CDR3 has 14 residues. This CDR3 is CASSSRVENSPLHF. The CDR3 nucleotides read TGTGCCAGCAGCTCCAGGGTGGAGAATTCACCCCTCCACTTT.

This chain uses TRBV5-6 with TRBJ2-7, with 9 bases matching TRBD2. Trimming removed 0 bases from V and 2 bases from J; junction bases left unmatched: 15. Germline V gene data show CDR1 as SGHDT and CDR2 as YYEEEE. The CDR3 spans 19 residues. The chain's CDR3 is CASSLVLGSGSDPTYEQYF. For the CDR3, the DNA is TGTGCCAGCAGCTTGGTACTCGGTAGCGGGAGTGATCCTACCTACGAGCAGTACTTC.

V gene TRBV10-3 combines with J gene TRBJ2-3, with 9 bases lining up with TRBD2. J was trimmed by 4 bases and V by 7 bases; bases with no gene match: 9. The CDR3 totals 15 residues. Germline values: CDR1 ENHRY, CDR2 SYGVKD. The CDR3 spells CAIMNSGSFSDTQYF. CDR3 in DNA: TGTGCCATCATGAATAGCGGGAGCTTCTCAGATACGCAGTATTTT.

The chain recombines TRBV30 with TRBJ1-1; D might be TRBD1 (6 bases). The germline V gene has CDR1 GTSNPN and CDR2 SVGIG (reference sequence). The V gene lost 2 bases and the J gene lost 1 base, with 11 bases spanning the gap. The CDR3 covers 14 residues. CDR3 loop: CAWSRGGTNTEAFF. Written as DNA, the CDR3 is TGTGCCTGGAGTAGGGGGGGAACGAACACTGAAGCTTTCTTT.

The V call is TRBV4-3, the J call TRBJ1-5, with D perhaps TRBD1 (6 bases). V dropped 4 bases and J dropped 0 bases, with 13 bases sitting between them. The CDR3 contains 16 residues. Germline values: CDR1 LGHNA, CDR2 YSLEER. CDR3 sequence: CASSPYRVVSNQPQHF. The CDR3 DNA is TGCGCCAGCAGCCCCTACAGGGTCGTTAGCAATCAGCCCCAGCATTTT.

This sequence joins TRBV5-1 and TRBJ2-5; 7 positions agree with TRBD1. CDR3 length equals 14 residues. Germline CDR1 SGHRS, CDR2 YFSETQ. With V trimmed by 3 bases and J by 2 bases, 4 bases remained unmatched. The CDR3 DNA follows: TGCGCCAGCAGCTCAGCGGACAGGCAAGAGACCCAGTACTTC. Amino acids: CASSSADRQETQYF.

The V call is TRBV4-3, the J call TRBJ2-1; D possibly corresponds to TRBD2 (5 bases). V dropped 0 bases and J dropped 0 bases, with 6 bases sitting between them. The CDR3 contains 15 residues. CDR1 LGHNA and CDR2 YSLEER come from the germline V gene. The CDR3 DNA reads as TGCGCCAGCAGCCAAGAAGGGAGCTCCTACAATGAGCAGTTCTTC. It translates to CASSQEGSSYNEQFF.

This chain uses TRBV7-2 with TRBJ2-1; D remains unclear. The germline V gene encodes CDR1 SGHTA and CDR2 FQGNSA. The germline V and J ends were trimmed by 5 bases and 5 bases, with 16 bases remaining between them. The CDR3 covers 15 residues. The CDR3 nucleotides are TGTGCCAGCAGCCAATCCCGCGTTGGAGACAATGAGCAGTTCTTC. This encodes CASSQSRVGDNEQFF.

The chain recombines TRBV9 with TRBJ1-1; D perhaps matches TRBD1 (6 bases). The CDR3 extends over 15 amino acids. Trimming shortened V by 6 bases and J by 10 bases, and 25 bases separated the two germline ends. CDR1 SGDLS and CDR2 YYNGEE come from the germline V gene. CDR3 residues: CASTESGRGFERAFF. CDR3 in DNA: TGTGCCAGCACAGAATCGGGCAGGGGATTTGAGAGAGCTTTCTTT.

The chain recombines TRBV7-8 with TRBJ1-1; D may be TRBD1 (5 bases). Germline CDR1 reads SGHVS; CDR2 reads FQNEAQ. This CDR3 has 16 residues. The V and J ends lost 4 bases and 5 bases respectively, with 20 bases between them. The DNA of the CDR3 is TGTGCCAGCAGCTCACCCCAGGGAGGCGGCGGTACTGAAGCTTTCTTT. Translating gives CASSSPQGGGGTEAFF.

The chain couples TRBV5-1 to TRBJ2-5; the match to TRBD2 covers 7 bases. Trimming cost V 2 bases and J 5 bases; bases outside gene matches: 6. CDR3 length: 14 residues. CDR1 and CDR2 (germline): SGHRS, YFSETQ. This CDR3 is CASSFPGREETQYF. CDR3 DNA sequence: TGCGCCAGCAGCTTCCCGGGGCGGGAGGAGACCCAGTACTTC.